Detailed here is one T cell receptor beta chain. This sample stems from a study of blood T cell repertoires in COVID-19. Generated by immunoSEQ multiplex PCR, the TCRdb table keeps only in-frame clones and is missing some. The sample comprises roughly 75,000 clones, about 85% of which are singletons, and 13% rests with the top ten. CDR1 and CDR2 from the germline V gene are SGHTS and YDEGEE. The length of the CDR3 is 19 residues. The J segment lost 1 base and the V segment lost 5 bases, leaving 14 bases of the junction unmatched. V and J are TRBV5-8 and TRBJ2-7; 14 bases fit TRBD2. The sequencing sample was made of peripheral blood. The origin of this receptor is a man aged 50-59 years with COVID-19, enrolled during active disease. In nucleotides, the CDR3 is TGTGCCAGCAGTCGAATCTTTGGACTAGCGGGAGGTGAATCCTACGAGCAGTACTTC. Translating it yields CASSRIFGLAGGESYEQYF.